The 29 T cell receptor beta chains reported below all come from one sample, sequenced in a study of T cell responses to AZD1222 COVID-19 vaccine. The assay was immunoSEQ multiplex PCR, and TCRdb's table has in-frame clones only and misses some. The sample lists about 180,000 clones, approximately 95% occurring once. Sequences were derived from peripheral blood, sampled 28 days after the second dose of the MenACWY control vaccine. The source is an adult who received the MenACWY meningococcal vaccine as a control.

The chain's CDR3 is CASSLGDRNTEAFF. The CDR3 DNA follows: TGCGCCAGCAGCTTAGGAGACAGGAACACTGAAGCTTTCTTT. The V gene is TRBV5-1, the J gene TRBJ1-1, with D possibly being TRBD1 (5 bases). The length of the CDR3 is 14 residues. Trimming removed 2 bases at V and 1 base at J, with 9 bases between. Germline-derived CDR1 and CDR2 are SGHRS and YFSETQ.

This clone was found once. The chain joins TRBV7-3 to TRBJ2-3; the D gene is possibly TRBD2 (6 bases). This CDR3 spans 14 amino acids. The germline V gene encodes CDR1 SGHTA and CDR2 FQGTGA. V was cut by 3 bases and J by 2 bases, with 9 bases left in between. Here the CDR3 reads CASSLGGPTDTQYF. Here the CDR3 DNA reads TGTGCCAGCAGCTTGGGGGGTCCCACAGATACGCAGTATTTT.

This chain connects TRBV4-1 to TRBJ2-2, with D possibly TRBD2 on 6 matching bases. Germline V gene lookup returns CDR1 MGHRA and CDR2 YSYEKL. V was pared by 2 bases and J by 2 bases, with 12 bases between. The CDR3 consists of 16 residues. This CDR3 reads CASSQPRLVNTGELFF. CDR3 bases: TGCGCCAGCAGCCAACCGAGACTAGTAAACACCGGGGAGCTGTTTTTT.

This chain links TRBV21-1 with TRBJ1-5; whether TRBD1, the table's D call, matches the DNA was not checked. TRBV21-1 is an annotated pseudogene. The CDR3 runs to 17 residues. Here the CDR3 reads CASSKDPGHGANQPQHF. CDR3 nucleotide sequence: TGTGCCAGCAGCAAAGATCCGGGACACGGAGCGAATCAGCCCCAGCATTTT.

The chain joins TRBV5-4 to TRBJ1-1; D possibly corresponds to TRBD1 (5 bases). The germline V gene has CDR1 SGHNT and CDR2 YYREEE (reference sequence). Trimming removed 1 base from V and 5 bases from J, with 9 bases in between. The CDR3 has 13 residues. The CDR3 DNA is TGTGCCAGCAGCTTGATGAGGGGTACTGAAGCTTTCTTT. Translation gives CASSLMRGTEAFF.

This clone was recorded a few times. V is TRBV18 and J is TRBJ1-3, with TRBD1 identical over 8 bases. Per the germline V gene, CDR1 is KGHSH and CDR2 is LQKENI. The J segment lost 4 bases and the V segment lost 6 bases, leaving 5 bases of the junction unmatched. There are 14 residues in the CDR3. The DNA for the CDR3 is TGTGCCAGCTCGCAGGGGGCGCGAGGAAACACCATATATTTT. Residues: CASSQGARGNTIYF.

By share of the sample, this clone is medium-sized (0.01 to 0.1%). The chain recombines TRBV5-6 with TRBJ2-7; the D is unclear. V gave up 0 bases and J gave up 0 bases, with 10 bases separating them. The CDR3 runs 15 residues. The V gene's germline CDR1 is SGHDT and CDR2 YYEEEE. The CDR3 sequence: CASSLGGPISYEQYF. The DNA for the CDR3 is TGTGCCAGCAGCTTGGGCGGACCCATCTCCTACGAGCAGTACTTC. The full variable domain, with the rest looked up from reference TRBV5-6 and TRBJ2-7, is DAGVTQSPTHLIKTRGQQVTLRCSPKSGHDTVSWYQQALGQGPQFIFQYYEEEERQRGNFPDRFSGHQFPNYSSELNVNALLLGDSALYLCASSLGGPISYEQYFGPGTRLTVT.

The chain has TRBV28 and TRBJ1-4, with TRBD1 matching over 9 bases. Germline V gives CDR1 MDHEN, CDR2 SYDVKM. This CDR3 is 18 amino acids long. V shed 6 bases, J shed 8 bases, and the junction held 19 bases outside the gene matches. The CDR3 DNA follows: TGTGCCAGCAGCCTCGCCGAGGGGACAGGGACATTCAGGGAAAAACTGTTTTTT. It is translated as CASSLAEGTGTFREKLFF.

V gene TRBV30 combines with J gene TRBJ1-6; unclear D gene. In germline, CDR1 is GTSNPN, CDR2 SVGIG (reference sequence). This CDR3 is built from 12 residues. V lost 4 bases and J lost 9, with 10 bases in between. The CDR3 bases are TGTGCCTGGAAAAAGACCCTTTCACCCCTCCACTTT. Protein product: CAWKKTLSPLHF.

The genes are TRBV5-6 and TRBJ1-2; 8 nucleotides line up with TRBD1. The CDR3 length is 15 residues. V lost 2 bases to trimming and J lost 7 bases; unmatched junction nucleotides: 10. Germline-derived CDR1 and CDR2 are SGHDT and YYEEEE. The CDR3 nucleotides are TGTGCCAGCAGCTTCCGGGACAGGAGAAAAGGTGGCTACACCTTC. Translation gives CASSFRDRRKGGYTF.

The chain recombines TRBV5-1 with TRBJ1-4, with TRBD1 identical over 8 bases. V gave up 4 bases and J gave up 4 bases; unmatched junction bases: 6. The length of the CDR3 is 15 residues. The germline V gene has CDR1 SGHRS and CDR2 YFSETQ. The CDR3 nucleotides read TGCGCCAGCAGCGACAGGGGCGAGAGTAATGAAAAACTGTTTTTT. Protein product: CASSDRGESNEKLFF.

This clone was recorded only once. The chain recombines TRBV5-4 with TRBJ1-1, with D tentatively TRBD1 (5 bases). From germline, CDR1 is SGHNT and CDR2 YYREEE (reference sequence). The germline V and J ends were trimmed by 2 bases and 11 bases, with 19 bases remaining between them. The CDR3 has 14 residues. CDR3 sequence (DNA): TGTGCCAGCAGCTTAATTGGGGCCTTCCTCGGGGCTTTCTTT. This translates into CASSLIGAFLGAFF.

The gene calls are TRBV28 and TRBJ1-2, with a possible D match to TRBD1 (6 bases). The CDR3 runs to 14 residues. Between the trimmed V and J ends, which lost 6 bases and 3 bases, there was a span of 14 bases. Germline V gives CDR1 MDHEN, CDR2 SYDVKM. The CDR3 is CASRPGASYYGYTF. As DNA, the CDR3 is TGTGCCAGCAGACCAGGGGCCTCCTACTATGGCTACACCTTC.

The CDR3 reads CASTVPGQGNSPLHF. The CDR3, as DNA: TGTGCCAGCACCGTACCGGGACAGGGGAATTCACCCCTCCACTTT. The gene calls are TRBV6-1 and TRBJ1-6; 10 bases match TRBD1. The CDR3 has 15 residues. V gave up 7 bases and J gave up 7 bases; unmatched junction bases: 7. Germline lookup yields CDR1 MNHNS and CDR2 SASEGT.

Remarks on this clone: A junction boundary mismatches the germline segment, possibly from a read error. This chain joins TRBV7-7 and TRBJ2-7, with D possibly matching TRBD1 (5 bases). Looked up from germline, CDR1 is SSHAT and CDR2 is FNYEAQ (reference sequence). The CDR3 has 15 residues. CDR3 amino acids: CASSLGQGDIYEQYF. The DNA for the CDR3 is TGTGCTAGCAGCTTAGGGCAGGGCGATATCTACGAGCAGTACTTC.

V is TRBV28 and J is TRBJ2-7; 8 bases match TRBD2. CDR1 and CDR2 from the germline V gene are MDHEN and SYDVKM. With 3 bases clipped from V and 3 bases from J, the junction kept 4 bases outside the gene matches. There are 14 residues in the CDR3. As DNA, the CDR3 is TGTGCCAGCAGTTTTGGGCGGGGGGTCTACGAGCAGTACTTC. It encodes CASSFGRGVYEQYF. The whole variable domain, filled in from reference TRBV28 and TRBJ2-7, reads DVKVTQSSRYLVKRTGEKVFLECVQDMDHENMFWYRQDPGLGLRLIYFSYDVKMKEKGDIPEGYSVSREKKERFSLILESASTNQTSMYLCASSFGRGVYEQYFGPGTRLTVT.

The rearrangement joins TRBV28 to TRBJ2-2; 7 nucleotides agree with TRBD2. The germline CDR1 and CDR2 sequences are MDHEN and SYDVKM. The CDR3 spans 15 residues. V lost 4 bases to trimming and J lost 3 bases; unmatched junction nucleotides: 5. In DNA form, the CDR3 reads TGTGCCAGCAGTTCACGGGACTACTACACCGGGGAGCTGTTTTTT. Protein: CASSSRDYYTGELFF.

This chain joins TRBV18 and TRBJ1-2, with no clear D. The V end was cut by 1 base, the J end by 0 bases, with 9 bases between. There are 15 residues in the CDR3. The germline CDR1 and CDR2 sequences are KGHSH and LQKENI. Here the CDR3 reads CASSPQEGPNYGYTF. The CDR3, as DNA: TGTGCCAGCTCACCACAGGAGGGCCCTAACTATGGCTACACCTTC. Complete variable domain (other parts from reference TRBV18 and TRBJ1-2): NAGVMQNPRHLVRRRGQEARLRCSPMKGHSHVYWYRQLPEEGLKFMVYLQKENIIDESGMPKERFSAEFPKEGPSILRIQQVVRGDSAAYFCASSPQEGPNYGYTFGSGTRLTVV.

Only one count was recorded for this clone. This chain joins TRBV2 and TRBJ2-5; 12 bases are shared with TRBD2. This CDR3 comprises 14 residues. Germline values: CDR1 SNHLY, CDR2 FYNNEI. V shed 6 bases and J 5 bases; nucleotides not matched to a gene: 4. DNA of the CDR3: TGTGCCAGCAGGTTCGGGACTAGCGGGGAGACCCAGTACTTC. Residues: CASRFGTSGETQYF.

The chain is built from TRBV10-3 and TRBJ1-1, with a weak D call TRBD1 (6 bases). V was cut by 0 bases and J by 2 bases, with 10 bases left in between. This CDR3 contains 15 residues. Germline values: CDR1 ENHRY, CDR2 SYGVKD. In DNA form, the CDR3 reads TGTGCCATCAGTGAGTCGGGGGGCAGCAACACTGAAGCTTTCTTT. Protein: CAISESGGSNTEAFF.

The chain links TRBV10-3 to TRBJ1-2, with TRBD1 identical over 11 bases. The V and J ends lost 6 bases and 8 bases, in that order; junction bases with no gene match: 5. Germline lookup yields CDR1 ENHRY and CDR2 SYGVKD. There are 13 residues in the CDR3. The CDR3 reads CAISRGQGGGYTF. CDR3 DNA sequence: TGTGCCATCAGCCGGGGACAGGGGGGCGGCTACACCTTC.

The genes are TRBV30 and TRBJ1-3, with 7 bases that match TRBD1. V gave up 7 bases and J gave up 3 bases; unmatched junction bases: 9. The germline V gene encodes CDR1 GTSNPN and CDR2 SVGIG (reference sequence). The CDR3 has 14 residues. CDR3 region: CAYYRGRVGNTIYF. In DNA, the CDR3 is TGTGCCTATTACAGGGGCCGAGTTGGAAACACCATATATTTT. The variable domain in full, with the rest retrieved from reference TRBV30 and TRBJ1-3, is SQTIHQWPATLVQPVGSPLSLECTVEGTSNPNLYWYRQAAGRGLQLLFYSVGIGQISSEVPQNLSASRPQDRQFILSSKKLLLSDSGFYLCAYYRGRVGNTIYFGEGSWLTVV.

CDR3 in amino acids: CASSPLDRGNQPQHF. The CDR3 DNA reads as TGTGCCAGCTCACCTTTGGACAGGGGCAATCAGCCCCAGCATTTT. The chain couples TRBV18 to TRBJ1-5; 8 nucleotides align to TRBD1. V lost 3 bases to trimming and J lost 2 bases; unmatched junction nucleotides: 3. The germline V gene encodes CDR1 KGHSH and CDR2 LQKENI. The CDR3 spans 15 residues.

The CDR3 region has the DNA TGTGCCAGCAGTTCCAACGGACAGACGGGGGTGAACACCATATATTTT. Its protein product is CASSSNGQTGVNTIYF. V gene TRBV6-6 combines with J gene TRBJ1-3; tentatively, D is TRBD1 (6 bases). V lost 4 bases and J 7 bases, leaving 20 bases between the germline ends. The CDR3 has 16 amino acids. Per germline, CDR1 MNHNY and CDR2 SVGAGI (reference sequence).

The chain employs TRBV10-2 and TRBJ2-3, with 7 bases aligning to TRBD2. CDR1 and CDR2 (germline): WSHSY, SAAADI. This CDR3 has 17 amino acids. V trimming: 7 bases; J trimming: 1 base; junction bases outside the gene matches: 14. The CDR3 DNA reads TGCGCCAGCACCGCCCGCGTAGGTGGGGGGGGCACAGATACGCAGTATTTT. It yields the protein CASTARVGGGGTDTQYF.

The rearrangement uses TRBV11-2 and TRBJ1-1; D is possibly TRBD1 (6 bases). Per germline, CDR1 SGHAT and CDR2 FQNNGV. The CDR3 totals 15 residues. V was cut by 1 base and J by 1 base, with 10 bases left in between. The CDR3 reads CASSLVGGGNTEAFF. CDR3 coding DNA: TGTGCCAGCAGCTTAGTAGGGGGAGGGAACACTGAAGCTTTCTTT. The variable domain in full, completed from reference TRBV11-2 and TRBJ1-1, reads EAGVAQSPRYKIIEKRQSVAFWCNPISGHATLYWYQQILGQGPKLLIQFQNNGVVDDSQLPKDRFSAERLKGVDSTLKIQPAKLEDSAVYLCASSLVGGGNTEAFFGQGTRLTVV.

V gene TRBV12-3 or TRBV12-4 combines with J gene TRBJ2-1; D may be TRBD1 (6 bases). The CDR3 has 13 residues. V gave up 6 bases and J gave up 5 bases, with 11 bases separating them. The CDR3 reads CASRRTDHNEQFF. CDR3 DNA sequence: TGTGCCAGCAGGCGGACAGACCACAATGAGCAGTTCTTC.

The chain recombines TRBV6-5 with TRBJ1-3, with a possible D match to TRBD1 (6 bases). The CDR3 consists of 15 residues. Looked up from germline, CDR1 is MNHEY and CDR2 is SVGAGI. The V end was cut by 6 bases, the J end by 3 bases, with 15 bases between. This CDR3 is CASSTGTSIGNTIYF. The DNA for the CDR3 is TGTGCCAGCAGCACAGGGACAAGCATTGGAAACACCATATATTTT.

The CDR3 loop reads CASRVGQQNEKLFF. CDR3 nucleotides: TGTGCCAGTAGAGTGGGACAGCAAAATGAAAAACTGTTTTTT. The chain joins TRBV19 to TRBJ1-4; 7 nucleotides line up with TRBD1. Germline-derived CDR1 and CDR2 are LNHDA and SQIVND (reference sequence). This CDR3 is 14 amino acids long. The J segment lost 5 bases and the V segment lost 6 bases, leaving 6 bases of the junction unmatched.